Presented here are 30 T cell receptor beta chains from one specimen sequenced in a study of CD8+ T cells in alopecia areata (dated by TCRdb to 2017 to 2018). Pooled mouse cutaneous lymph node cells were stained for CD4, CD8alpha, NKG2D, NKG2ACE and other markers, then sorted on a BD Influx. Receptor libraries were prepared by the immunoSEQ multiplex PCR assay. For TCR sequencing, RNA was extracted from every sample and reverse transcribed into cDNA to serve as template. TCRdb holds this immuneACCESS table with in-frame rearrangements only. Some clones are missing; in checked studies, unresolved V genes explain under half, and the rest has no known cause. This sample shows around 290,000 clones, and none of them turns up only once. Of the sample, around 1.2% is held by the ten largest clones. Source material: CD4+ T cells sorted from a lymph node. The receptors were sampled from a C3H/HeJ mouse with alopecia areata. This strain is of MHC haplotype H2-k.

In its sample, this clone was seen a few times. The listed genes are named as in mouse. The sequence runs out 4 residues before the end of the CDR3; the remainder is reconstructed from the germline J gene. The rearrangement links TRBV5 to TRBJ2-5, with 9 positions matching TRBD1. Germline CDR1 LGHNA, CDR2 YNLKQL (reference sequence). V dropped 0 bases and J dropped 0; count of bases not matched to a gene: 1. The CDR3 totals 16 residues. The CDR3 here is CASSQEGQGNQDTQYF. The DNA read from the CDR3 is TGTGCCAGCAGCCAAGAGGGACAGGGAAACCAAGAC.

Concerning this clone itself: All gene names here are mouse names. CDR3 bases read: TGTGCCAGCAGTGATGCACAGTGGGGGGCAAACACCGGG. As protein: CASSDAQWGANTG. The entire CDR3 is CASSDAQWGANTGQLYF. This chain links TRBV13-1 with TRBJ2-2, with TRBD2 matching over 7 bases. The observed sequence ends 4 residues before the CDR3 terminus, with the missing tail filled in from the germline J gene. The CDR3 spans 17 residues. J lost 0 bases, V lost 0 bases, and 5 bases had no gene match. Germline lookup yields CDR1 NSHNY and CDR2 SYGAGN.

On this clone: The genes and germline here are from mouse. The CDR3 end falls 4 residues outside the read, so it is completed with the germline J gene. This sequence joins TRBV5 and TRBJ1-1, with D possibly being TRBD1 (6 bases). The CDR3 has 13 amino acids. Germline CDR1 and CDR2: LGHNA and YNLKQL (reference sequence). Partial CDR3 DNA: TGTGCCAGCAGCCAAGATCGGGACATA. Residues: CASSQDRDI. The entire CDR3 sequence reads CASSQDRDIEVFF.

This clone was detected ten times or more. Genes and germline are mouse. The read finishes 3 residues shy of the CDR3 end, and the germline J gene is used to complete it. The chain is built from TRBV13-1 and TRBJ1-6, with TRBD1 matching over 8 bases. TRBJ1-6 is an open reading frame whose function is uncertain. The CDR3 length is 14 residues. The junction had 0 bases not matched to a gene; V was cut back by 2 bases and J by 5 bases. The germline V gene encodes CDR1 NSHNY and CDR2 SYGAGN. The CDR3 reads CASSETGDNSPLYF. The covered CDR3 bases are TGTGCCAGCAGTGAGACAGGGGATAATTCGCCC.

This clone was observed a few times. The gene names given are mouse names. The read terminates 4 residues before the CDR3 end, so the remaining end is supplied by the germline J gene. The chain uses TRBV13-1 and TRBJ2-5, with TRBD1 as a possible D gene (5 bases). Germline-derived CDR1 and CDR2 are NSHNY and SYGAGN. The CDR3 is 14 amino acids. Between the trimmed V and J ends, which lost 7 bases and 0 bases, there was a span of 12 bases. Incomplete CDR3 DNA: TGTGCCAGCGCGGACAAATTTAACCAAGAC. Translation: CASADKFNQD. The entire CDR3 sequence reads CASADKFNQDTQYF.

This clone was recorded a few times. Gene names and germline refer to mouse. The CDR3 is cut off 4 residues early in the read; its end comes from the germline J gene. This sequence joins TRBV19 and TRBJ2-5; 8 nucleotides line up with TRBD2. The length of the CDR3 is 16 residues. J lost 0 bases, V lost 5 bases, and 8 bases had no gene match. Germline V gene data show CDR1 as FNHDT and CDR2 as SITEND (reference sequence). The DNA read from the CDR3 is TGTGCCAGCAGGTTGACTGGGGCCTTTAACCAAGAC. Translating gives CASRLTGAFNQD. The CDR3 in full is CASRLTGAFNQDTQYF.

A few counts support this clone. The genes are named according to mouse. The read terminates 4 residues ahead of where the CDR3 ends, so the germline J gene completes it. The chain joins TRBV13-1 to TRBJ2-1; 8 bases line up with TRBD2. CDR3 size: 17 residues. In germline, CDR1 is NSHNY, CDR2 SYGAGN. V lost 0 bases to trimming and J lost 0 bases; unmatched junction nucleotides: 5. Here the CDR3 reads CASSDAVGGDNYAEQFF. The CDR3 bases that were read are TGTGCCAGCAGTGATGCTGTGGGGGGGGATAACTATGCT.

In its sample, this clone was seen a few times. Mouse names are used for the genes. The read ends 4 residues before the CDR3 terminus; that terminus is restored from the germline J gene. The sample carries other DNA sequences with the same CDR3. This sequence joins TRBV19 and TRBJ1-2; D perhaps matches TRBD1 (6 bases). Germline-derived CDR1 and CDR2 are FNHDT and SITEND (reference sequence). Trimming stripped 5 bases from V and 1 base from J, with 9 bases between. CDR3 length: 13 amino acids. This CDR3 is CASSRGQNSDYTF. Partial CDR3 DNA: TGTGCCAGCAGCAGGGGACAAAACTCC.

To note about this clone: Gene names are mouse gene names. The sequenced fragment ends 4 residues before the CDR3 boundary, so the rest is inferred from the germline J gene. The same CDR3 arises from other DNA sequences in this sample as well. The chain joins TRBV13-3 to TRBJ2-3, with 11 bases that match TRBD2. V lost 1 base, J lost 3 bases, and 4 bases stayed unmatched. The V gene's germline CDR1 is NNHDY and CDR2 SYVADS. The CDR3 is 16 amino acids. The sequenced part of the CDR3 DNA is TGTGCCAGCAGTGATAAACTGGGGGGGCGCGCAGAA. Amino acids: CASSDKLGGRAE. The full CDR3 sequence reads CASSDKLGGRAETLYF.

This clone showed up just a few times. The listed genes are named as in mouse. The read halts 4 residues ahead of the CDR3 end, with the missing end drawn from the germline J gene. This CDR3 is also generated by other DNA sequences in the sample. J is TRBJ2-2 and V is TRBV13-3; TRBD1 agrees at 9 bases. The CDR3 is 15 amino acids. Germline V gene data show CDR1 as NNHDY and CDR2 as SYVADS. The V gene end was trimmed by 4 bases and the J gene end by 1 base; junction bases not matched to a gene: 2. The CDR3 reads CASSWTGVNTGQLYF. The DNA read from the CDR3 is TGTGCCAGCAGTTGGACAGGGGTAAACACCGGG.

On this clone: Germline and genes: mouse. The read terminates 4 residues before the CDR3 end, so the remaining end is supplied by the germline J gene. The gene calls are TRBV14 and TRBJ2-2; tentative D call: TRBD1 (6 bases). V lost 5 bases and J 3 bases, leaving 11 bases between the germline ends. The CDR3 consists of 14 residues. Germline assignment: CDR1 SGHDT and CDR2 FRDEAV. The sequenced CDR3 bases are TGTGCCAGCAGCCCCGGGACATACACCGGG. Translating gives CASSPGTYTG. The full-length CDR3 reads as CASSPGTYTGQLYF.

This clone has only a few counts. Mouse names are used for the genes. The DNA ends 4 residues before the CDR3 does, and the rest of the CDR3 is filled in from the germline J gene. The chain carries TRBV5 and TRBJ2-1; D may be TRBD1 (6 bases). This CDR3 is built from 16 residues. Germline CDR1 and CDR2: LGHNA and YNLKQL (reference sequence). V was cut by 4 bases and J by 0 bases, with 13 bases left in between. The part of the CDR3 DNA that was read is TGTGCCAGCAGCCCTCGGACAGCTTATAACTATGCT. Its protein product is CASSPRTAYNYA. The CDR3 in full is CASSPRTAYNYAEQFF.

On this clone itself: This may be a read error, as it is one base from a much larger clone. The gene names given are mouse names. The read terminates 4 residues before the CDR3 end, so the remaining end is supplied by the germline J gene. This sample includes further DNA sequences coding for the same CDR3. The rearrangement uses TRBV14 and TRBJ2-1; the D gene is possibly TRBD1 (6 bases). Germline loops: CDR1 SGHDT, CDR2 FRDEAV. V lost 5 bases and J 1 base, leaving 7 bases between the germline ends. CDR3 size: 13 residues. The CDR3 here is CASRGQNYAEQFF. The DNA read from the CDR3 is TGTGCCAGCAGGGGACAAAACTATGCT.

This clone was detected a few times. Here the gene names and germline are mouse. The read halts 4 residues ahead of the CDR3 end, with the missing end drawn from the germline J gene. The chain carries TRBV31 and TRBJ2-1; TRBD2 matches at 13 bases. The CDR3 covers 16 residues. The germline CDR1 and CDR2 sequences are GKSSPN and SITVG. V trimming: 0 bases; J trimming: 3 bases; junction bases outside the gene matches: 2. The DNA read from the CDR3 is TGTGCCTGGAGTCTGGGGACTGGGGGGGTCTATGCT. Translated: CAWSLGTGGVYA. The full CDR3 protein reads CAWSLGTGGVYAEQFF.

This clone occurred a few times. Each gene name is a mouse one. The read halts 3 residues ahead of the CDR3 end, with the missing end drawn from the germline J gene. V usage is TRBV17 and J usage is TRBJ1-6; D is ambiguous. TRBJ1-6 has ORF status, its function being uncertain. Germline V gene data show CDR1 as MNHDT and CDR2 as YYDKIL. Trimming removed 3 bases from V and 7 bases from J, with 10 bases in between. The CDR3 extends over 14 amino acids. This CDR3 is CASSSWGGNSPLYF. The covered CDR3 bases are TGTGCTAGCAGTAGTTGGGGAGGGAATTCGCCC.

With regard to this clone: Mouse gene names and germline throughout. The read gets to within 4 residues of the CDR3 end, and the germline J gene fills in the rest. V gene TRBV19 combines with J gene TRBJ2-1; 8 bases are shared with TRBD1. After removal of 5 bases from V and 3 bases from J, the junction contained 4 bases not matched to a gene. The germline V gene encodes CDR1 FNHDT and CDR2 SITEND (reference sequence). This CDR3 comprises 14 residues. CDR3 DNA (partial): TGTGCCAGCAGCGGACAGGGTGGCTATGCT. The encoded protein is CASSGQGGYA. The entire CDR3 sequence reads CASSGQGGYAEQFF. Together with reference TRBV19 and TRBJ2-1, the CDR3 gives the full variable domain: GGIITQTPKFLIGQEGQKLTLKCQQNFNHDTMYWYRQDSGKGLRLIYYSITENDLQKGDLSEGYDASREKKSSFSLTVTSAQKNEMAVFLCASSGQGGYAEQFFGPGTRLTVL.

This clone was observed a handful of times. The gene names here belong to mouse. The CDR3 DNA, read in part, is TGTGCCAGCAGTCTCGACTGGGGGGGGCAAGAC. Protein product: CASSLDWGGQD. The whole CDR3 protein reads CASSLDWGGQDTQYF. This chain joins TRBV5 and TRBJ2-5; TRBD2 matches 11 bases. The missing CDR3 end, 4 residues past where the read stops, is filled in from the germline J gene. V lost 6 bases, J lost 3 bases, and 5 bases stayed unmatched. The CDR3 is made up of 15 amino acids. Germline V gene lookup returns CDR1 LGHNA and CDR2 YNLKQL (reference sequence).

This clone was seen more than once but under ten times. Gene and germline names: mouse. Coverage ceases 4 residues before the CDR3 finishes, and the germline J gene fills in the end. The genes are TRBV1 and TRBJ2-2; 12 positions agree with TRBD2. This CDR3 spans 18 amino acids. J was trimmed by 6 bases and V by 1 base; bases with no gene match: 9. The germline V gene encodes CDR1 NSQYPW and CDR2 LRSPGD (reference sequence). CDR3 region: CTCSAGWDWGANSGQLYF. The CDR3 DNA, read in part, is TGCACCTGCAGTGCAGGTTGGGACTGGGGGGCGAACTCCGGG.

This clone was observed a few times. The gene names given are mouse names. The read stops 4 residues short of the end of the CDR3; the missing end is completed from the germline J gene. This chain joins TRBV1 and TRBJ1-2; 9 bases match TRBD1. The germline V gene encodes CDR1 NSQYPW and CDR2 LRSPGD (reference sequence). The CDR3 sequence is 15 residues long. The J segment lost 4 bases and the V segment lost 1 base, leaving 4 bases of the junction unmatched. CDR3 amino acids: CTCSAGTGAASDYTF. The CDR3 DNA, read in part, is TGCACCTGCAGTGCAGGGACAGGGGCGGCCTCC.

As for this clone: The gene names here belong to mouse. The read comes to an end 4 residues before the CDR3 does, leaving the germline J gene to fill in the end. The chain links TRBV1 to TRBJ1-1, with 7 bases lining up with TRBD1. This CDR3 has 15 amino acids. Per the germline V gene, CDR1 is NSQYPW and CDR2 is LRSPGD (reference sequence). Incomplete CDR3 DNA: TGCACCTGCAGTGCAGATTCGACAGGGAGGGCA. It translates to CTCSADSTGRA. The entire CDR3 reads CTCSADSTGRAEVFF.

Worth noting for this clone: Mouse names are used for the genes. The read stops 4 residues short of the end of the CDR3; the missing end is completed from the germline J gene. The gene calls are TRBV13-3 and TRBJ2-2, with 7 positions matching TRBD1. The CDR3 runs 15 residues. V was clipped by 1 base and J by 5 bases; unmatched bases: 5. Germline V gene data show CDR1 as NNHDY and CDR2 as SYVADS. This CDR3 is CASSDPGGRTGQLYF. Partial CDR3 DNA: TGTGCCAGCAGTGATCCAGGGGGAAGGACCGGG.

Only a few counts were recorded for this clone. The germline and genes are mouse ones. Read data end 4 residues before the CDR3 end; the end is taken from the germline J gene. The chain links TRBV13-3 to TRBJ2-3; D possibly corresponds to TRBD2 (6 bases). CDR1 NNHDY and CDR2 SYVADS come from the germline V gene. The CDR3 loop spans 15 amino acids. Trimming pared 0 bases from V and 0 bases from J, leaving 8 bases between. The CDR3 bases that were read are TGTGCCAGCAGTGATGGGGGGGATAGTGCAGAA. Protein product: CASSDGGDSAE. The complete CDR3 reads CASSDGGDSAETLYF.

In the case of this clone: Germline and genes here are mouse. The CDR3 is cut off 4 residues early in the read; its end comes from the germline J gene. V gene TRBV13-1 combines with J gene TRBJ1-1; D is ambiguous. CDR1 NSHNY and CDR2 SYGAGN come from the germline V gene. V gave up 0 bases and J gave up 4 bases, with 7 bases separating them. This CDR3 has 13 amino acids. The CDR3 protein is CASSDASRTEVFF. The DNA read from the CDR3 is TGTGCCAGCAGTGATGCAAGTCGCACA.

In the case of this clone: Here the gene names and germline are mouse. The DNA ends 4 residues before the CDR3 does, and the rest of the CDR3 is filled in from the germline J gene. The chain combines TRBV19 with TRBJ1-1, with a tentative D call TRBD1 (6 bases). Trimming took 5 bases from V and 1 from J, leaving 15 bases between them. Germline loops: CDR1 FNHDT, CDR2 SITEND (reference sequence). The CDR3 runs to 15 residues. CDR3 protein: CASSQRTRGNTEVFF. Partial CDR3 DNA: TGTGCCAGCAGCCAAAGGACCAGGGGGAACACA. The whole variable domain, filled in from reference TRBV19 and TRBJ1-1, reads GGIITQTPKFLIGQEGQKLTLKCQQNFNHDTMYWYRQDSGKGLRLIYYSITENDLQKGDLSEGYDASREKKSSFSLTVTSAQKNEMAVFLCASSQRTRGNTEVFFGKGTRLTVV.

In the case of this clone: The listed genes are named as in mouse. The read ends 4 residues early relative to the CDR3; the germline J gene fills the gap. This sequence joins TRBV13-2 and TRBJ2-3; 7 positions match TRBD2. The germline CDR1 and CDR2 sequences are NNHNN and SYGAGS (reference sequence). There are 13 residues in the CDR3. The CDR3 here is CARLGPGKETLYF. The sequenced part of the CDR3 DNA is TGTGCCAGACTGGGGCCGGGGAAAGAA.

Comments on this clone: Mouse gene names and germline throughout. The sequenced fragment ends 4 residues before the CDR3 boundary, so the rest is inferred from the germline J gene. This rearrangement joins TRBV13-1 to TRBJ2-4, with a possible D match to TRBD1 (5 bases). CDR1 and CDR2 from the germline V gene are NSHNY and SYGAGN. The CDR3 spans 13 residues. The part of the CDR3 DNA that was read is TGTGCCAGCAGTGACATCAGGGAAAAC. Protein product: CASSDIREN. The whole CDR3 protein reads CASSDIRENTLYF.

This clone came up a few times. The gene symbols are mouse symbols. Sequencing ends 4 residues short of the CDR3 end; the germline J gene provides the rest. The chain employs TRBV13-2 and TRBJ1-2; 7 bases match TRBD1. The germline gives CDR1 NNHNN, CDR2 SYGAGS (reference sequence). This CDR3 is built from 15 residues. The V segment lost 0 bases and the J segment 0 bases; nucleotides outside the gene matches: 2. CDR3 amino acids: CASGDGRGANSDYTF. The CDR3 DNA, read in part, is TGTGCCAGCGGTGATGGCAGGGGGGCAAACTCC.

Remarks on this clone: Gene labels here are mouse ones. From the germline J gene comes the end of the CDR3, since the read stops 4 residues before it. The chain is built from TRBV19 and TRBJ2-5, with TRBD2 matching 8 bases. Germline V gives CDR1 FNHDT, CDR2 SITEND (reference sequence). After removal of 5 bases from V and 3 bases from J, the junction contained 2 bases not matched to a gene. CDR3 length equals 13 residues. The CDR3 loop reads CASSSGGQDTQYF. Incomplete CDR3 DNA: TGTGCCAGCAGCTCTGGGGGGCAAGAC.

This clone showed up just a few times. Genes and germline come from the mouse. The read halts 4 residues ahead of the CDR3 end, with the missing end drawn from the germline J gene. This rearrangement joins TRBV19 to TRBJ2-2, with 8 positions matching TRBD1. The V gene's germline CDR1 is FNHDT and CDR2 SITEND (reference sequence). The CDR3 loop spans 15 amino acids. Unmatched junction bases numbered 6, after V lost 4 bases and J lost 4 bases. CDR3 DNA (partial): TGTGCCAGCAGTTCTGGACAGGGAGGCACCGGG. Translating it yields CASSSGQGGTG. The full CDR3 reads CASSSGQGGTGQLYF.

For this clone: Gene labels here are mouse ones. The CDR3 end falls 4 residues outside the read, so it is completed with the germline J gene. The chain carries TRBV13-1 and TRBJ1-2, with no clear D. Germline-derived CDR1 and CDR2 are NSHNY and SYGAGN. The CDR3 is 14 residues long. The sequenced CDR3 bases are TGTGCCAGCAGTGATGCATTTTCAGCTCCC. Amino acid sequence: CASSDAFSAP. The whole CDR3 sequence is CASSDAFSAPDYTF.